What follows are 22 T cell receptor beta chains derived from one specimen sequenced in a study of T cells in Graves' hyperthyroidism and ophthalmopathy. Using RNA transcripts as the source, TCR beta CDR3 regions were amplified. When the TCR CDR3 underwent first-round RT-PCR, the HTBI primer set was used. TCRdb passed the multiplex PCR reads through MiXCR, listing each CDR3 protein once. The data contain about 320,000 distinct CDR3 sequences, approximately 16% of them singletons. The material sequenced was blood. Receptors originate from a young man with Graves' hyperthyroidism.

There are many counts of this clonotype. This chain uses TRBV20-1 with TRBJ1-1, with a possible D match to TRBD1 (5 bases). Trimming took 6 bases from V and 0 from J, leaving 11 bases between them. CDR1 DFQATT and CDR2 SNEGSKA come from the germline V gene (reference sequence). The CDR3 is made up of 13 amino acids. This CDR3 is CSAPQEMNTEAFF. The DNA of the CDR3 is TGCAGTGCGCCACAGGAAATGAACACTGAAGCTTTCTTT.

This chain joins TRBV12-3 or TRBV12-4 and TRBJ1-4; 8 bases align to TRBD1. V was clipped by 5 bases and J by 0 bases; unmatched bases: 14. The CDR3 loop spans 19 amino acids. The CDR3 region has the DNA TGTGCCAGCAGTCGAAAAAGGGACAGGCGATTTGCAACTAATGAAAAACTGTTTTTT. The encoded protein is CASSRKRDRRFATNEKLFF.

This clonotype was observed many times. The chain combines TRBV5-1 with TRBJ2-7; the match to TRBD2 covers 8 bases. In germline, CDR1 is SGHRS, CDR2 YFSETQ. The V gene end was trimmed by 1 base and the J gene end by 3 bases; junction bases not matched to a gene: 3. The length of the CDR3 is 14 residues. CDR3 protein: CASSLSSGDYEQYF. The CDR3, as DNA: TGCGCCAGCAGCTTGAGTAGCGGGGACTACGAGCAGTACTTC.

This clonotype occurred many times. This chain uses TRBV30 with TRBJ1-1, with TRBD1 identical over 7 bases. This CDR3 is 14 amino acids long. CDR1 is GTSNPN, CDR2 SVGIG, per germline (reference sequence). CDR3 residues: CARKGGDQNTEAFF. CDR3 sequence (DNA): TGTGCTCGAAAAGGGGGCGACCAAAACACTGAAGCTTTCTTT.

The chain joins TRBV7-8 to TRBJ1-2; possibly TRBD1 for D (6 bases). Looked up from germline, CDR1 is SGHVS and CDR2 is FQNEAQ. CDR3 size: 12 residues. The V end lost 1 base, the J end lost 7 bases, and 7 bases lay between the germline ends. CDR3 loop: CASSLDRAGYTF. The DNA of the CDR3 is TGTGCCAGCAGCTTAGACAGGGCTGGCTACACCTTC.

This clonotype was seen a handful of times. The J gene is TRBJ2-2, the V gene TRBV7-9, with D unresolved. V was trimmed by 4 bases and J by 6 bases, leaving 9 bases between them. CDR3 length equals 13 residues. Germline V gene data show CDR1 as SEHNR and CDR2 as FQNEAQ (reference sequence). CDR3 in DNA: TGTGCCAGCAGCTCAACGGAAGCCGGGGAGCTGTTTTTT. Encoded protein: CASSSTEAGELFF.

This clonotype was seen a few times. This sequence joins TRBV5-6 and TRBJ1-4, with D unresolved. Germline V gene sequence: CDR1 SGHDT, CDR2 YYEEEE. V lost 4 bases, J lost 7 bases, and 14 bases lay in between. CDR3 length: 14 residues. CDR3 coding DNA: TGTGCCAGCAGCGACCAAAGCGGAGGTGAAAAACTGTTTTTT. Translation: CASSDQSGGEKLFF. The variable domain in full, completed from reference TRBV5-6 and TRBJ1-4, reads DAGVTQSPTHLIKTRGQQVTLRCSPKSGHDTVSWYQQALGQGPQFIFQYYEEEERQRGNFPDRFSGHQFPNYSSELNVNALLLGDSALYLCASSDQSGGEKLFFGSGTQLSVL.

This chain links TRBV20-1 with TRBJ2-1; 9 nucleotides agree with TRBD2. The germline V gene has CDR1 DFQATT and CDR2 SNEGSKA (reference sequence). The CDR3 loop spans 15 amino acids. J lost 3 bases, V lost 6 bases, and 9 bases had no gene match. This CDR3 reads CSAGGSGRDYNEQFF. The DNA of the CDR3 is TGCAGTGCAGGGGGTAGCGGGAGAGACTACAATGAGCAGTTCTTC.

This chain joins TRBV20-1 and TRBJ2-1; D may match TRBD1 or TRBD2 (6 bases each). With 0 bases removed from V and 10 bases from J, the gap between germline ends came to 10 bases. The V gene's germline CDR1 is DFQATT and CDR2 SNEGSKA (reference sequence). The CDR3 loop spans 12 amino acids. This CDR3 reads CSARDKGGEQFF. The DNA of the CDR3 is TGCAGTGCTAGAGATAAGGGGGGCGAGCAGTTCTTC.

This clonotype was seen ten or more times. One end of the junction fails to match germline, which may point to a read error. The V and J genes are TRBV12-3 or TRBV12-4 and TRBJ2-1; TRBD2 aligns across 16 bases. The CDR3 length is 15 residues. The CDR3 coding sequence is TGTGCCAGCAGTGTAGCGGGACTAGCGGGAGGGGGGCAGTTCTTC. Its translation: CASSVAGLAGGGQFF.

CDR3: CASSPPSNSPLHF. CDR3 sequence (DNA): TGTGCCAGCAGTCCACCTTCTAATTCACCCCTCCACTTT. V is TRBV6-1 and J is TRBJ1-6, with no clear D. V shed 5 bases and J shed 6 bases, with 8 bases lying between them. Looked up from germline, CDR1 is MNHNS and CDR2 is SASEGT. This CDR3 comprises 13 residues.

This clonotype was seen many times. V is TRBV5-1 and J is TRBJ1-1, with D uncertain. This CDR3 comprises 17 residues. V shed 3 bases and J shed 0 bases, with 18 bases lying between them. Germline V lookup: CDR1 SGHRS, CDR2 YFSETQ. For the CDR3, the DNA is TGCGCCAGCAGCTCTGGGCCGGTAGGGAACATGAACACTGAAGCTTTCTTT. Protein product: CASSSGPVGNMNTEAFF.

This clonotype appeared many times. The CDR3 reads CASSLETGELFF. The CDR3 region has the DNA TGTGCCAGCAGTTTGGAGACCGGGGAGCTGTTTTTT. V usage is TRBV12-3 or TRBV12-4 and J usage is TRBJ2-2; D remains ambiguous. The CDR3 contains 12 residues. Trimming removed 3 bases at V and 5 bases at J, with 4 bases between.

This clonotype was counted between two and nine times. The chain uses TRBV20-1 and TRBJ2-2, with TRBD2 as a possible D gene (7 bases). The CDR3 totals 14 residues. Germline lookup yields CDR1 DFQATT and CDR2 SNEGSKA (reference sequence). The V end lost 2 bases, the J end lost 4 bases, and 11 bases lay between the germline ends. CDR3: CSARQGRVTGELFF. CDR3 DNA: TGCAGTGCTAGACAGGGGAGGGTCACCGGGGAGCTGTTTTTT.

CDR3 nucleotides: TGCAGTGCTAGAGTAGCGGGAAGGCTGGAGACCCAGTACTTC. Protein: CSARVAGRLETQYF. This chain joins TRBV20-1 and TRBJ2-5, with 8 bases that match TRBD2. The CDR3 extends over 14 amino acids. V shed 1 base, J shed 5 bases, and the junction held 6 bases outside the gene matches. Per germline, CDR1 DFQATT and CDR2 SNEGSKA (reference sequence).

This clonotype appeared a few times. The V and J genes are TRBV27 and TRBJ2-3, with 10 nucleotides matching TRBD2. V lost 5 bases, J lost 6 bases, and 5 bases stayed unmatched. Germline V gives CDR1 MNHEY, CDR2 SMNVEV (reference sequence). The CDR3 spans 14 residues. The chain's CDR3 is CASSLAGVPDTQYF. Here the CDR3 DNA reads TGTGCCAGCAGTCTAGCGGGGGTCCCGGATACGCAGTATTTT.

This clonotype occurred many times. V usage is TRBV24-1 and J usage is TRBJ2-5; tentative D call: TRBD1 (6 bases). The CDR3 contains 12 residues. The V end lost 1 base, the J end lost 7 bases, and 6 bases lay between the germline ends. Germline CDR1 reads KGHDR; CDR2 reads SFDVKD. CDR3 sequence (DNA): TGTGCCACCAGTGATTTCAGGGGGACCCAGTACTTC. This encodes CATSDFRGTQYF.

The rearrangement joins TRBV29-1 to TRBJ1-1; 7 bases agree with TRBD1. The V segment lost 6 bases and the J segment 1 base; nucleotides outside the gene matches: 5. CDR1 is SQVTM, CDR2 ANQGSEA, per germline. CDR3 length: 13 amino acids. CDR3 bases: TGCAGCGTGATGGGACAGAGGAACACTGAAGCTTTCTTT. This translates into CSVMGQRNTEAFF.

The rearrangement links TRBV2 to TRBJ1-5, with a tentative D call TRBD1 (5 bases). V was cut by 6 bases and J by 5 bases, with 14 bases left in between. The germline V gene encodes CDR1 SNHLY and CDR2 FYNNEI. The CDR3 length is 14 residues. This chain's CDR3 is CASRADSVDQPQHF. Here the CDR3 DNA reads TGTGCCAGCAGGGCTGACAGTGTCGATCAGCCCCAGCATTTT.

This clonotype was seen many times. The rearrangement joins TRBV6-2 or TRBV6-3 to TRBJ2-1, with D possibly being TRBD1 (6 bases). CDR1 is MNHEY, CDR2 SVGEGT, per germline. V lost 8 bases to trimming and J lost 4 bases, with 12 bases between them. The CDR3 runs to 13 residues. As DNA, the CDR3 is TGTGCCAGCGGAGGACAGAATTACAATGAGCAGTTCTTC. It is translated as CASGGQNYNEQFF.

This clonotype was picked up a small number of times. The genes are TRBV5-1 and TRBJ2-7, with TRBD2 matching 8 bases. This CDR3 region has 13 residues. J was trimmed by 5 bases and V by 3 bases; bases with no gene match: 4. Germline V gene data show CDR1 as SGHRS and CDR2 as YFSETQ. CDR3 amino acids: CASSSGGGHEQYF. The CDR3, as DNA: TGCGCCAGCAGCTCGGGAGGGGGGCACGAGCAGTACTTC.

There are many counts of this clonotype. V is TRBV6-4 and J is TRBJ2-2; 10 positions agree with TRBD1. The CDR3 sequence is 14 residues long. Trimming removed 2 bases from V and 6 bases from J; junction bases left unmatched: 0. Germline CDR1 is MRHNA and CDR2 is SNTAGT. CDR3 nucleotides: TGTGCCAGCAGTGACGGACAGGGGGCCGGGGAGCTGTTTTTT. It is translated as CASSDGQGAGELFF.